This TCR beta chain was observed in a study of cytomegalovirus exposure and HLA in healthy donors. The study's findings and limits: Earlier results showed most TCR beta V segments being productive about 90% or about 30% of the time. Relative to the approximately 680-donor mean, N-insertions were reportedly fewer in an Asian-associated ancestry cluster in a later analysis. In a later analysis, V- and J-gene trimming of beta chains associated with a DCLRE1C missense variant, replicated independently.

Vbeta (60) and Jbeta (13) primers were used in the PCR. Measured with immunoSEQ multiplex PCR; TCRdb has only the in-frame clones, and not every one. The data contain 200,000 to 250,000 clones, approximately 81% of them singletons. Notes on this clone: The antigen is unknown.

Participants comprised healthy donors of bone marrow. CDR3 size: 12 residues. The V and J genes are TRBV23-1 and TRBJ2-7; 8 nucleotides match TRBD1. TRBV23-1 is placed among ORFs of uncertain function. This sequence originates from a human donor in good health. Sequencing used PBMCs. In DNA, the CDR3 is TGCGCGAGACAGGGGAGGATCAACGAGCAGTACTTC. It yields the protein CARQGRINEQYF.